This TCR beta chain appears in the sequencing data of a study of blood T cell repertoires in COVID-19 (dated by TCRdb to the early 2020s). A note on the overall study: The collaborator samples originated in the United States, Italy and Spain and spanned the acute and convalescent phases of COVID-19. The prospective study material was composed of cDNA or gDNA derived from T cells, B-cell-depleted T cells, or PBMCs. The dataset comprised deeply sampled blood TCRbeta repertoires from subjects exposed to, actively infected with, or recovered from COVID-19. The repertoires were released in a freely available public database intended as a resource for research on the immune response to SARS-CoV-2. Samples were obtained from the ongoing ImmuneRACE study (first 160 participants) and from 1,200 or so subjects provided by 6 global collaborators. Sample metadata almost always included a de-identified subject ID, COVID-19 status, age in years and sex. Where available, HLA class I and class II types were obtained from metadata supplied by the sample provider rather than from assay-based typing.

About this clone: Its antigen is not yet known. Per-nucleotide qualities are absent, and no much larger clonotype sits a single base away.

TCRbeta CDR3 regions were amplified from genomic DNA using the immunoSEQ Assay, a bias-controlled multiplex PCR. As for the authors' bioinformatics: The number of nucleated cells in each sample was estimated by amplification of reference gene primers within the assay. To quantify the absolute abundance of each unique TCRbeta CDR3 rearrangement, sequence reads were collapsed and filtered. Productive Simpson clonality was computed per sample as the square root of Simpson's diversity index over productive rearrangements. TCRdb obtained this table from immuneACCESS and retained in-frame rearrangements with V and J assigned. These tables miss some clones; where compared with another copy, unresolved V genes account for less than half of the shortfall, and the remainder is unexplained. Clonal size and the V and J genes are those of that table, whereas D and trimming came from the DNA. This sample gives under 150,000 clones in total; around four fifths of them show up just once. The ten largest clones represent roughly 8% of the sample.

CDR1 and CDR2, per the germline V gene, are SGHDT and YYEEEE. V is clipped by 5 bases and J by 1 base, and the sequence between their germline boundaries is 15 bases long. The cysteine opens and the phenylalanine closes a CDR3 of 15 amino acids. Just CDR3 DNA is preserved here, 45 bases in frame from base 1. Points the paper makes about the study in general: The amount of clinical and demographic metadata varied by source and participant and was provided uncurated.

Each collaborating institution followed its own protocols to collect whole blood in K2EDTA tubes. For TCRbeta analysis, collaborators shipped samples as frozen whole blood, isolated PBMCs, or DNA extracted from either of those sample types. The sample taken for sequencing was peripheral blood. This receptor was obtained from a woman in her forties with acute or convalescent COVID-19. The sequence is built from TRBV5-6 and TRBJ1-2; no D segment can be confidently identified. The bases read TGTGCCAGCAGGGGCAAAAAACAGCTTAACTATGGCTACACCTTC. Its protein product is CASRGKKQLNYGYTF.